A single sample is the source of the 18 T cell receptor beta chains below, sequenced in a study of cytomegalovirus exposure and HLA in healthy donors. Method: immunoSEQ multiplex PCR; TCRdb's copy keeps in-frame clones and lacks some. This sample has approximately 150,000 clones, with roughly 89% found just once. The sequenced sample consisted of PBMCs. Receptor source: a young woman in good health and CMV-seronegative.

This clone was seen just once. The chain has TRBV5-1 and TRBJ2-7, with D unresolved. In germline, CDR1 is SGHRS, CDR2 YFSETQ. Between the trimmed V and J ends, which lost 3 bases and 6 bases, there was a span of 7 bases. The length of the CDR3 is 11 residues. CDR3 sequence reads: CASSSAGEQYF. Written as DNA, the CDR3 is TGCGCCAGCAGCTCCGCCGGCGAGCAGTACTTC.

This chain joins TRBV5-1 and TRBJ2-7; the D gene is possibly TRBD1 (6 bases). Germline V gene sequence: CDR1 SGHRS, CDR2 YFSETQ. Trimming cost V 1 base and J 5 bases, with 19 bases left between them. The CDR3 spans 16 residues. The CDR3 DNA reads TGCGCCAGCAGCTTGCTGGGTAACAGGGAATCGGACGAGCAGTACTTC. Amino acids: CASSLLGNRESDEQYF.

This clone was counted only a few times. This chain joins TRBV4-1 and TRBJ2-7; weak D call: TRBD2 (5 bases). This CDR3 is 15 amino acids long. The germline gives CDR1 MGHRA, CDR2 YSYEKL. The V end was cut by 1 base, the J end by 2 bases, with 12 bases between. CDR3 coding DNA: TGCGCCAGCAGCCAAGTTTCCGAGGGCGCCTACGAGCAGTACTTC. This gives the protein CASSQVSEGAYEQYF.

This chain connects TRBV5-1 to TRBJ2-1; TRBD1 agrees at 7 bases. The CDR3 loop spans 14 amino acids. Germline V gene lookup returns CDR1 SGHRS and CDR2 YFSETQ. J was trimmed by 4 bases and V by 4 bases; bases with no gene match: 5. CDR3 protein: CASSPAGGYNEQFF. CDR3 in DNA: TGCGCCAGCAGCCCGGCAGGGGGTTACAATGAGCAGTTCTTC.

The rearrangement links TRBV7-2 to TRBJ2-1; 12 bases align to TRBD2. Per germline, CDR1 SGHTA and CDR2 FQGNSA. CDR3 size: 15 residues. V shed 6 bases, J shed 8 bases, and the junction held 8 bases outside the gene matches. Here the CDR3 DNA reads TGTGCCAGCAGTTTCCTAGCGGGGGGGCTCTATGAGCAGTTCTTC. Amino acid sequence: CASSFLAGGLYEQFF. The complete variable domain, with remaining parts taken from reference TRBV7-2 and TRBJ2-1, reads GAGVSQSPSNKVTEKGKDVELRCDPISGHTALYWYRQSLGQGLEFLIYFQGNSAPDKSGLPSDRFSAERTGGSVSTLTIQRTQQEDSAVYLCASSFLAGGLYEQFFGPGTRLTVL.

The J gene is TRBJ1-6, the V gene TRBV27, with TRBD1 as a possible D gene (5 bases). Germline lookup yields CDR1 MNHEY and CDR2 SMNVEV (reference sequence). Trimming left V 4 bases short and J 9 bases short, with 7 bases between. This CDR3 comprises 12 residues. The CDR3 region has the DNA TGTGCCAGCAGTTACGGGGGTTCACCCCTCCACTTT. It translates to CASSYGGSPLHF.

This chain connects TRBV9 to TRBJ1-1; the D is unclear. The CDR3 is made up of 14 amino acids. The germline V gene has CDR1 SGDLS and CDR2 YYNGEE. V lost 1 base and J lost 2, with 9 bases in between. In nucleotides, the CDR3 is TGTGCCAGCAGCGTATATGAGGGCAACACTGAAGCTTTCTTT. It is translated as CASSVYEGNTEAFF.

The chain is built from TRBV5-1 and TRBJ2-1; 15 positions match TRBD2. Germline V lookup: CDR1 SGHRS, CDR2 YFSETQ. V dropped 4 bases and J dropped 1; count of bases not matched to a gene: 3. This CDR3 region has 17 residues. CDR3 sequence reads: CASSRGTSGGSYNEQFF. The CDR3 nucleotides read TGCGCCAGCAGCCGCGGGACTAGCGGGGGGTCCTACAATGAGCAGTTCTTC.

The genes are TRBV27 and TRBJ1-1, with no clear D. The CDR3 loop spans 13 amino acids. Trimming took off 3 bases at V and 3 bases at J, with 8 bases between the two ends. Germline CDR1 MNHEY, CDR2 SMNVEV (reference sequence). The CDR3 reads CASSFTRDTEAFF. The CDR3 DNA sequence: TGTGCCAGCAGTTTCACGAGGGACACTGAAGCTTTCTTT.

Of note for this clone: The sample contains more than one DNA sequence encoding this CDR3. CDR3 nucleotide sequence: TGTGCCAGCAGCGTAGGTAGGGGCACTGAAGCTTTCTTT. Amino acids: CASSVGRGTEAFF. The rearrangement links TRBV9 to TRBJ1-1, with D perhaps TRBD1 (5 bases). The germline V gene encodes CDR1 SGDLS and CDR2 YYNGEE. The CDR3 totals 13 residues. V was trimmed by 0 bases and J by 4 bases, leaving 7 bases between them.

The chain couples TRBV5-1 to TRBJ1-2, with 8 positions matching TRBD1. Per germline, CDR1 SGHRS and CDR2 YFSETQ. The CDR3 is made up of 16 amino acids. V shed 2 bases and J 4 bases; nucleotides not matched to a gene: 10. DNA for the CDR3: TGCGCCAGCAGCTTTGCCGGGACAGGAGCTGGCTATGGCTACACCTTC. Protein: CASSFAGTGAGYGYTF.

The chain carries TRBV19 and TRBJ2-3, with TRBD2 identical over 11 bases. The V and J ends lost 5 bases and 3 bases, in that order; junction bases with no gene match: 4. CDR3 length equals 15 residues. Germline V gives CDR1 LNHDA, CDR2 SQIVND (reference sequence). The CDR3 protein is CASSATSGGTDTQYF. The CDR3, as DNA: TGTGCCAGTAGTGCAACTAGCGGGGGTACAGATACGCAGTATTTT.

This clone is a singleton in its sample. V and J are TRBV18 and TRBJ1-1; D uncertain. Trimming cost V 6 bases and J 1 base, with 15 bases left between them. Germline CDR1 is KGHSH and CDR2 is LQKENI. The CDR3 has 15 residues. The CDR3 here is CASSLGNRPNTEAFF. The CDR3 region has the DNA TGTGCCAGCTCCCTCGGGAACAGACCGAACACTGAAGCTTTCTTT. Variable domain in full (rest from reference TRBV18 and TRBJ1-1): NAGVMQNPRHLVRRRGQEARLRCSPMKGHSHVYWYRQLPEEGLKFMVYLQKENIIDESGMPKERFSAEFPKEGPSILRIQQVVRGDSAAYFCASSLGNRPNTEAFFGQGTRLTVV.

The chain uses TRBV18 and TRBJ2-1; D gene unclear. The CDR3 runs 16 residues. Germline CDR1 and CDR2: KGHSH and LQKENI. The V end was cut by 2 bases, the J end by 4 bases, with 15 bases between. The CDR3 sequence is CASSPLTRSEYNEQFF. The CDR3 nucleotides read TGTGCCAGCTCACCATTAACAAGATCGGAGTACAATGAGCAGTTCTTC.

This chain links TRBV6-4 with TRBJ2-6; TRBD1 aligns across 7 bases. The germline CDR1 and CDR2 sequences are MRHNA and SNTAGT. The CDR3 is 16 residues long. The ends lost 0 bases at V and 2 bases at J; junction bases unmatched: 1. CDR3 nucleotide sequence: TGTGCCAGCAGTGACTCAGGGGGCGCTGGGGCCAACGTCCTGACTTTC. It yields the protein CASSDSGGAGANVLTF.

The CDR3 loop reads CASSSGRDRGVGEKLFF. The CDR3, as DNA: TGCGCCAGCAGCTCCGGCCGGGACAGGGGTGTAGGTGAAAAACTGTTTTTT. The chain recombines TRBV5-1 with TRBJ1-4; 10 bases align to TRBD1. V trimming: 3 bases; J trimming: 7 bases; junction bases outside the gene matches: 12. Germline V CDR1 and CDR2: SGHRS, YFSETQ. The length of the CDR3 is 17 residues.

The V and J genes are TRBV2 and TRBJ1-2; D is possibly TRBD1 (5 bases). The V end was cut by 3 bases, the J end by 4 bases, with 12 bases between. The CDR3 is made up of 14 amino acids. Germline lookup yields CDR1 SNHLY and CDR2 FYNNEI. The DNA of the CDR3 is TGTGCCAGCAGTGAGGTTAGGACAACCTATGGCTACACCTTC. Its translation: CASSEVRTTYGYTF.

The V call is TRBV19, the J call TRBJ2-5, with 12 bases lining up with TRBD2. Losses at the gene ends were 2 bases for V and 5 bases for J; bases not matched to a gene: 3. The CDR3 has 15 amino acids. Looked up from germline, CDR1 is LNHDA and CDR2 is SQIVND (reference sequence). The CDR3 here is CASSIRTSGDETQYF. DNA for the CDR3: TGTGCCAGTAGTATAAGGACTAGCGGGGACGAGACCCAGTACTTC.